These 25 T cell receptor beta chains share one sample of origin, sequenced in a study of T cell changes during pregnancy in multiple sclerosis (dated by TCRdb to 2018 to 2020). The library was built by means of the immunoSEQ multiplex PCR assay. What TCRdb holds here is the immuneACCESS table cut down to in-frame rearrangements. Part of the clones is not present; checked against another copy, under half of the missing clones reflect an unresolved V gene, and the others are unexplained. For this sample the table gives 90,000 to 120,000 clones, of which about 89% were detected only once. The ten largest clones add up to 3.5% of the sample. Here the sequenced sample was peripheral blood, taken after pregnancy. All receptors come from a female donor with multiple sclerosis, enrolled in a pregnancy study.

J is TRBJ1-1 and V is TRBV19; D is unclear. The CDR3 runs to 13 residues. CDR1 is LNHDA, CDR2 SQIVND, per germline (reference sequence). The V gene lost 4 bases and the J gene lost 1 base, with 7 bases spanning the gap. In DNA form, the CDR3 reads TGTGCCAGTAGTACGACGGGGAACACTGAAGCTTTCTTT. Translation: CASSTTGNTEAFF.

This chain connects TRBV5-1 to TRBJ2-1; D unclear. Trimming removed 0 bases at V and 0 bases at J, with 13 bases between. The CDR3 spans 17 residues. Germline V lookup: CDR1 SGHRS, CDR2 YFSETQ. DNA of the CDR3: TGCGCCAGCAGCTTGGGAACGACACCGCTCTCCTACAATGAGCAGTTCTTC. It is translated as CASSLGTTPLSYNEQFF.

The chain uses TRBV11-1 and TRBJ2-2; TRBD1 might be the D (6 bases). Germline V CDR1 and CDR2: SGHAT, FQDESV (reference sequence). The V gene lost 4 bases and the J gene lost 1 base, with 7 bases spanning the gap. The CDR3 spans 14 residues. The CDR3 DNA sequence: TGTGCCAGCAGCTCACAGGGGAACACCGGGGAGCTGTTTTTT. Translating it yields CASSSQGNTGELFF.

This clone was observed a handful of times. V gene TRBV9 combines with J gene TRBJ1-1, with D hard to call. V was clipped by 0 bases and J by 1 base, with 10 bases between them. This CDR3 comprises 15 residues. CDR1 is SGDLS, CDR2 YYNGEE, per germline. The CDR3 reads CASSVDLGGNTEAFF. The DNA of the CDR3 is TGTGCCAGCAGCGTAGACTTAGGAGGGAACACTGAAGCTTTCTTT.

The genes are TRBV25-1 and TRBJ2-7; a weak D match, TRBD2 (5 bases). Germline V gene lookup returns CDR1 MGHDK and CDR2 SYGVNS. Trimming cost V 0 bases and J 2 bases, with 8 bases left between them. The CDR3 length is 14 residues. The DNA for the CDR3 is TGTGCCAGCAGTGAATATTTCGGGACCTACGAGCAGTACTTC. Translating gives CASSEYFGTYEQYF.

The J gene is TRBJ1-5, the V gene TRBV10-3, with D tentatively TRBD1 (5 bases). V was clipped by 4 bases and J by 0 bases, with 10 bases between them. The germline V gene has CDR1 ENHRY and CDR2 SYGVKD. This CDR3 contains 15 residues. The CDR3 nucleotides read TGTGCCATCAGTGCGGGGGGGACTAGCAATCAGCCCCAGCATTTT. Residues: CAISAGGTSNQPQHF.

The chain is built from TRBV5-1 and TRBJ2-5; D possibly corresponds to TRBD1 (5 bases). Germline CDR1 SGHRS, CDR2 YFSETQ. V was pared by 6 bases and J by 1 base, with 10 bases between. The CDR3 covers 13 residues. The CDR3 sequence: CASTETVQETQYF. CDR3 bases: TGCGCCAGCACCGAGACAGTCCAAGAGACCCAGTACTTC. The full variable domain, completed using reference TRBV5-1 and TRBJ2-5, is KAGVTQTPRYLIKTRGQQVTLSCSPISGHRSVSWYQQTPGQGLQFLFEYFSETQRNKGNFPGRFSGRQFSNSRSEMNVSTLELGDSALYLCASTETVQETQYFGPGTRLLVL.

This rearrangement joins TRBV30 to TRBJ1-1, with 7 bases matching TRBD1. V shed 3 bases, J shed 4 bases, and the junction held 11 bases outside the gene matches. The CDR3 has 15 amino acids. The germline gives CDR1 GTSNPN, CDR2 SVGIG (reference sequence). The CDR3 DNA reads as TGTGCCTGGAGCTTAGGGACAGCGAGGACCACTGAAGCTTTCTTT. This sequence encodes CAWSLGTARTTEAFF. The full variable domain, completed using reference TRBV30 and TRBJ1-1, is SQTIHQWPATLVQPVGSPLSLECTVEGTSNPNLYWYRQAAGRGLQLLFYSVGIGQISSEVPQNLSASRPQDRQFILSSKKLLLSDSGFYLCAWSLGTARTTEAFFGQGTRLTVV.

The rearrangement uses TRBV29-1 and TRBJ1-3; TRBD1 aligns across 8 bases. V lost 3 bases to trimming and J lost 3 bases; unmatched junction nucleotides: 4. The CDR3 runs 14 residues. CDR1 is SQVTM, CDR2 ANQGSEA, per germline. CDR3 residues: CSVDPGGGGNTIYF. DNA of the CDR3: TGCAGCGTTGACCCAGGGGGCGGTGGAAACACCATATATTTT.

CDR3 residues: CASSLDGSTDTQYF. As DNA, the CDR3 is TGCGCCAGCAGCTTGGACGGGTCCACAGATACGCAGTATTTT. The chain carries TRBV5-1 and TRBJ2-3, with no clear D. The germline V gene encodes CDR1 SGHRS and CDR2 YFSETQ. V was shortened by 0 bases and J by 2 bases, with 7 bases between the two germline ends. The CDR3 loop spans 14 amino acids.

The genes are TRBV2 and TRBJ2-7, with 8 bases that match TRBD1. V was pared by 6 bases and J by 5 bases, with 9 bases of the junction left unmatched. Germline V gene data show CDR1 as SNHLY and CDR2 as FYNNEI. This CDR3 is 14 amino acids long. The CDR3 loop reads CASRVTRQGNEQYF. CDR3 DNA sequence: TGTGCCAGCAGAGTAACCCGACAGGGGAACGAGCAGTACTTC.

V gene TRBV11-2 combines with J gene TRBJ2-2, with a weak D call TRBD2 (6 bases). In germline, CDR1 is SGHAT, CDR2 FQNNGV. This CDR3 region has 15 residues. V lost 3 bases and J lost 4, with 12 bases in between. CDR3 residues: CASSLAGLTTGELFF. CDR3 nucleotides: TGTGCCAGCAGCTTGGCGGGACTTACCACCGGGGAGCTGTTTTTT.

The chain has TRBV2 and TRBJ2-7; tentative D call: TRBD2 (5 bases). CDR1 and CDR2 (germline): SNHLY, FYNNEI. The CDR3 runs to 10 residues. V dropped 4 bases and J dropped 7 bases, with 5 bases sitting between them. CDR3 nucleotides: TGTGCCAGCAGTGCGGGGGAGCAGTACTTC. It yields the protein CASSAGEQYF. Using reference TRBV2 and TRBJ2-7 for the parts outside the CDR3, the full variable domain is EPEVTQTPSHQVTQMGQEVILRCVPISNHLYFYWYRQILGQKVEFLVSFYNNEISEKSEIFDDQFSVERPDGSNFTLKIRSTKLEDSAMYFCASSAGEQYFGPGTRLTVT.

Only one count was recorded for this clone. CDR3 sequence reads: CASSVVDTEAFF. CDR3 nucleotide sequence: TGTGCCAGCAGCGTAGTCGACACTGAAGCTTTCTTT. This chain connects TRBV9 to TRBJ1-1; D unresolved. The germline CDR1 and CDR2 sequences are SGDLS and YYNGEE. This CDR3 region has 12 residues. Between the trimmed V and J ends, which lost 0 bases and 3 bases, there was a span of 3 bases.

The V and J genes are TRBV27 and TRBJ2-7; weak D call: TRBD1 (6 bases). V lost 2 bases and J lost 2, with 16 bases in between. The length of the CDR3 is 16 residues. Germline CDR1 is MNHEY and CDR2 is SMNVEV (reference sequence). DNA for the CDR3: TGTGCCAGCAGTTTAGCCGGCAGGGGCCTTACCTACGAGCAGTACTTC. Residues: CASSLAGRGLTYEQYF.

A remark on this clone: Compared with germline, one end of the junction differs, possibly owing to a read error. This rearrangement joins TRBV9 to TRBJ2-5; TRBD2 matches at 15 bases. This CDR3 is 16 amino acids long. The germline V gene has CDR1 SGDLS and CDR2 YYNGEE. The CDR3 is CTSSGTSGGIQETQYF. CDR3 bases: TGTACCAGCAGCGGGACTAGCGGGGGGATTCAAGAGACCCAGTACTTC.

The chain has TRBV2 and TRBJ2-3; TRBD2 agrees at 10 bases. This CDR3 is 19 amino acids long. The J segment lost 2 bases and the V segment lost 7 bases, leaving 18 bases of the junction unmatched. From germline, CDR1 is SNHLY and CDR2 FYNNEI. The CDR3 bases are TGTGCCAGCAAGAGGCAGCTCAAAACTAGCGGGGACTACACAGATACGCAGTATTTT. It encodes CASKRQLKTSGDYTDTQYF.

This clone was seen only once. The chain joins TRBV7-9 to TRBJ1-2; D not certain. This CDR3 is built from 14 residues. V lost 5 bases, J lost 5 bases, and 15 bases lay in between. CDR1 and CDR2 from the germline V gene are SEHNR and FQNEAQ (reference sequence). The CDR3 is CASSPSLSGYGYTF. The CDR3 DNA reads TGTGCCAGCAGCCCGAGCCTGTCGGGGTATGGCTACACCTTC.

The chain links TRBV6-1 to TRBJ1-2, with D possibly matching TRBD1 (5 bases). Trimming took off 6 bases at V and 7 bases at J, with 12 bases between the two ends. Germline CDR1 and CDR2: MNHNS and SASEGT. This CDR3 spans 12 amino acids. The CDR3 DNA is TGTGCCAGCAGCGCGCGGGACGGTGGCTACACCTTC. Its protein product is CASSARDGGYTF.

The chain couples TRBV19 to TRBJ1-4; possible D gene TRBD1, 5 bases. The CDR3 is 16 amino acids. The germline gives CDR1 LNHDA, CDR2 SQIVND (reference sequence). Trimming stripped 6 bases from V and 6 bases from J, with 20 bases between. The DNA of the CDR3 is TGTGCCAGTAGCCTAGAGCCCCCCCCGGGGGATGAAAAACTGTTTTTT. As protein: CASSLEPPPGDEKLFF.

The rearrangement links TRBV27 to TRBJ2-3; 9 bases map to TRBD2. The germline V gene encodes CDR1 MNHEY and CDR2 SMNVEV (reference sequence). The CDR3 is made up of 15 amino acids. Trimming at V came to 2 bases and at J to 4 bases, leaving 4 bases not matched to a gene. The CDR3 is CASSLVAGGPDTQYF. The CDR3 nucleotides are TGTGCCAGCAGTTTAGTGGCGGGGGGGCCAGATACGCAGTATTTT.

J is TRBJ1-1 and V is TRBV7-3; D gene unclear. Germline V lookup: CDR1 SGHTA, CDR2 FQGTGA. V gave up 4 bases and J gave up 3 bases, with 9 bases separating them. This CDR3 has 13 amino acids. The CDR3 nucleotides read TGTGCCAGCAGCTCAGTGAGGGACACTGAAGCTTTCTTT. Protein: CASSSVRDTEAFF.

The DNA of the CDR3 is TGTGCCAGCAGCCAAGATACCGGGGGGGCCGAAGAGCAGTACTTC. Its protein product is CASSQDTGGAEEQYF. The chain is built from TRBV4-2 and TRBJ2-7; 8 positions match TRBD2. The CDR3 contains 15 residues. CDR1 and CDR2 (germline): LGHNA, YNFKEQ. Germline trimming cut 0 bases from V and 7 bases from J; bases unmatched to any gene: 8.

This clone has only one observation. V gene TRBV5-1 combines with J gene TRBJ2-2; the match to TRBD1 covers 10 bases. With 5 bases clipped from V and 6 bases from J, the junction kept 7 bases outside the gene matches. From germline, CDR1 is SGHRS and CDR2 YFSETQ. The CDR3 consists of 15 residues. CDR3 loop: CASRAGTGASGELFF. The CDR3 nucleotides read TGCGCCAGCAGGGCCGGGACAGGGGCGTCCGGGGAGCTGTTTTTT.

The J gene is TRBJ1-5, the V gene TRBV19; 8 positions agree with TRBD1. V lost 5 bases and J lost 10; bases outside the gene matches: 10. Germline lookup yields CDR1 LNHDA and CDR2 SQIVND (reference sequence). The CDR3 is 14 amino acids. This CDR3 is CASSATGGSIPQHF. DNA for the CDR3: TGTGCCAGTAGTGCAACAGGGGGGTCCATCCCCCAGCATTTT.